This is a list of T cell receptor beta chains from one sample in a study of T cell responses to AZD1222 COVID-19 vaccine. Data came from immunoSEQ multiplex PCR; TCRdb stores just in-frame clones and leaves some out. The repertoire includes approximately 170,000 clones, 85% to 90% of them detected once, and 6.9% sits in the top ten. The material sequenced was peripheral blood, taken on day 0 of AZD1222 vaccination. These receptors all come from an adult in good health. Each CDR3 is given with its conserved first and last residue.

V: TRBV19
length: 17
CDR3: CASSPGSDSQFQETQYF

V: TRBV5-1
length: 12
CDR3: CASSLGGTEQFF

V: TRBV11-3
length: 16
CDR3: CASSLDFGENTGELFF

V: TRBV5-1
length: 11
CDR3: CASRSNYGYTF

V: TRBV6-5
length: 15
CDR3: CASTRTGVVRQPQHF

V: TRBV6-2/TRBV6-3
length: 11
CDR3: CASSTSWGQFF

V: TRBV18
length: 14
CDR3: CASSLRDRGYEQYF

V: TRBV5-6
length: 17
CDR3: CASSPPPGGETGYGYTF

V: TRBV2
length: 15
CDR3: CASSVGAGDTDTQYF

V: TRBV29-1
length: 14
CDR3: CSVEDRGPGYGYTF

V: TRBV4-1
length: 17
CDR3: CASSQDSAGVVGNTIYF

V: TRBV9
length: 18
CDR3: CASSVEPWGGSSTDTQYF

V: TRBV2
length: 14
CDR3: CASSEGRGNTEAFF

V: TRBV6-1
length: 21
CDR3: CASSEGLWGLAGGRAKNIQYF

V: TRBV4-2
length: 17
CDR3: CASSQDPSGTEVYEQYF

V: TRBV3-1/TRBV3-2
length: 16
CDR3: CASSQDLGSYNSPLHF

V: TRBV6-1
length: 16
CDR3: CASSEAGDRVNYGYTF

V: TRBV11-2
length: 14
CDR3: CASSLGWGTDTQYF

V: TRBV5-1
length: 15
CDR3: CASSLGGANTGELFF

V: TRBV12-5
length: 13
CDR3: CASGFAGHYGYTF

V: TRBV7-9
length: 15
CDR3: CASSRDGNSGNTIYF

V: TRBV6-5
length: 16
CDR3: CASSYSRAGGTDTQYF

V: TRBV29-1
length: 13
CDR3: CSVVAGTYNEQFF

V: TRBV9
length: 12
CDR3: CASSAPKGSFTF

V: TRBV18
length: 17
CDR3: CASSPPGQGLTKNIQYF

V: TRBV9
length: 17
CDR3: CASSVPFSGGAGDTQYF

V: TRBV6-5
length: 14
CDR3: CASRTGREDTEAFF

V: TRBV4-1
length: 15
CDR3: CASSQDQQGFVEQYF

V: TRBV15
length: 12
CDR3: CATNGNNSPLHF

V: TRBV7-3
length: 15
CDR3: CASSILAGTVYTQYF

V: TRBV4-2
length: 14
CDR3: CASSQDSITGELFF

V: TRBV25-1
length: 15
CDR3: CASSAPGQGSYEQYF

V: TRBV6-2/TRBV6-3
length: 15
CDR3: CASSSPGGVADTQYF

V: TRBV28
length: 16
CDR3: CASSPPQGASGNTIYF

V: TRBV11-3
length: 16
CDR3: CASSLGGEGAGEKLFF